This entry lists 26 T cell receptor beta chains sequenced from one sample in a study of technical replicates of blood from a few donors. Using immunoSEQ multiplex PCR, the repertoire was profiled, and TCRdb retains in-frame clones only, with some absent. Among 75,000 to 95,000 clones listed, 96% were seen once. What was sequenced was T cells isolated from PBMCs. These receptor sequences come from a human donor in good health.

The chain carries TRBV18 and TRBJ1-2; 8 nucleotides line up with TRBD1. V dropped 1 base and J dropped 4; count of bases not matched to a gene: 2. The CDR3 extends over 14 amino acids. Germline CDR1 and CDR2: KGHSH and LQKENI. The CDR3 region is CASSPQDRAYGYTF. The DNA for the CDR3 is TGTGCCAGCTCACCACAGGACAGGGCCTATGGCTACACCTTC.

This clone showed up just once. The genes are TRBV19 and TRBJ2-1, with D possibly TRBD2 on 6 matching bases. The V gene's germline CDR1 is LNHDA and CDR2 SQIVND (reference sequence). The CDR3 spans 13 residues. V lost 8 bases to trimming and J lost 4 bases, with 12 bases between them. DNA for the CDR3: TGTGCCAGTTCCCGGGACTCTTACAATGAGCAGTTCTTC. It specifies CASSRDSYNEQFF.

The chain recombines TRBV5-6 with TRBJ2-7, with D tentatively TRBD2 (5 bases). Germline assignment: CDR1 SGHDT and CDR2 YYEEEE. The V end was cut by 3 bases, the J end by 2 bases, with 6 bases between. This CDR3 has 12 amino acids. CDR3 sequence: CASSSGTYEQYF. The CDR3 DNA sequence: TGTGCCAGCAGCTCCGGGACCTACGAGCAGTACTTC.

CDR3 loop: CASSHQVEQETQYF. The CDR3 DNA follows: TGTGCCAGCTCCCACCAAGTAGAACAAGAGACCCAGTACTTC. This sequence joins TRBV18 and TRBJ2-5; D unresolved. Looked up from germline, CDR1 is KGHSH and CDR2 is LQKENI. The CDR3 is made up of 14 amino acids. V lost 6 bases, J lost 2 bases, and 13 bases lay in between.

The V gene is TRBV7-3, the J gene TRBJ1-2; possible D gene TRBD1, 6 bases. Per germline, CDR1 SGHTA and CDR2 FQGTGA. V was cut by 2 bases and J by 8 bases, with 12 bases left in between. The CDR3 is 13 residues long. In DNA form, the CDR3 reads TGTGCCAGCAGCTTACCGAACAGGGAGGGCTACACCTTC. Translation: CASSLPNREGYTF.

CDR3 nucleotides: TGTGCCAGCAGCTCCCCAGGGATAGAGACCCAGTACTTC. It encodes CASSSPGIETQYF. The chain carries TRBV7-2 and TRBJ2-5, with a weak D call TRBD1 (5 bases). V lost 4 bases, J lost 4 bases, and 10 bases lay in between. The germline V gene encodes CDR1 SGHTA and CDR2 FQGNSA. The CDR3 consists of 13 residues.

A note on this clone: Other DNA sequences in the same sample also yield this CDR3. The chain employs TRBV9 and TRBJ1-4, with TRBD1 matching over 8 bases. Germline trimming cut 2 bases from V and 5 bases from J; bases unmatched to any gene: 2. CDR1 is SGDLS, CDR2 YYNGEE, per germline. CDR3 size: 14 residues. For the CDR3, the DNA is TGTGCCAGCAGCGTGGACAGGGAAAATGAAAAACTGTTTTTT. It codes for CASSVDRENEKLFF. The full variable domain, its missing parts supplied by reference TRBV9 and TRBJ1-4, is DSGVTQTPKHLITATGQRVTLRCSPRSGDLSVYWYQQSLDQGLQFLIQYYNGEERAKGNILERFSAQQFPDLHSELNLSSLELGDSALYFCASSVDRENEKLFFGSGTQLSVL.

The rearrangement links TRBV27 to TRBJ2-1; 14 bases line up with TRBD2. The CDR3 consists of 15 residues. J was trimmed by 9 bases and V by 5 bases; bases with no gene match: 6. Looked up from germline, CDR1 is MNHEY and CDR2 is SMNVEV (reference sequence). CDR3 residues: CASSPLGLAGVEQFF. As DNA, the CDR3 is TGTGCCAGCAGTCCTCTGGGACTAGCGGGAGTTGAGCAGTTCTTC.

The V gene is TRBV6-1, the J gene TRBJ2-6; no definite D call. Trimming removed 3 bases at V and 2 bases at J, with 8 bases between. The CDR3 is 15 amino acids. Germline values: CDR1 MNHNS, CDR2 SASEGT. The DNA of the CDR3 is TGTGCCAGCAGTGAGCTCGGTGCTGGGGCCAACGTCCTGACTTTC. The encoded protein is CASSELGAGANVLTF.

V usage is TRBV5-4 and J usage is TRBJ1-1; D unresolved. Germline loops: CDR1 SGHNT, CDR2 YYREEE (reference sequence). This CDR3 spans 13 amino acids. The V and J ends lost 2 bases and 4 bases respectively, with 9 bases between them. CDR3 sequence: CASSLRESTEAFF. In nucleotides, the CDR3 is TGTGCCAGCAGCTTACGGGAAAGCACTGAAGCTTTCTTT.

The chain recombines TRBV11-3 with TRBJ2-7; the match to TRBD1 covers 8 bases. Trimming removed 5 bases from V and 2 bases from J; junction bases left unmatched: 5. The CDR3 runs 14 residues. Germline CDR1 reads SGHNT; CDR2 reads YENEEA. CDR3 sequence reads: CASSGRTGTYEQYF. CDR3 bases: TGTGCCAGCAGCGGTCGGACAGGGACCTACGAGCAGTACTTC. The full variable domain, in which reference TRBV11-3 and TRBJ2-7 provide the parts outside the CDR3, is EAGVVQSPRYKIIEKKQPVAFWCNPISGHNTLYWYLQNLGQGPELLIRYENEEAVDDSQLPKDRFSAERLKGVDSTLKIQPAELGDSAVYLCASSGRTGTYEQYFGPGTRLTVT.

The gene calls are TRBV9 and TRBJ1-1; D remains unclear. Looked up from germline, CDR1 is SGDLS and CDR2 is YYNGEE. With 3 bases removed from V and 6 bases from J, the gap between germline ends came to 9 bases. The CDR3 is 12 residues long. The CDR3 bases are TGTGCCAGCAGCGGCGTGGGCTCTGAAGCTTTCTTT. This translates into CASSGVGSEAFF.

This clone was counted a single time. The chain carries TRBV28 and TRBJ2-6; no definite D call. Looked up from germline, CDR1 is MDHEN and CDR2 is SYDVKM. V was cut by 8 bases and J by 0 bases, with 8 bases left in between. This CDR3 is built from 14 residues. The CDR3 is CASQDISGANVLTF. The DNA for the CDR3 is TGTGCCAGCCAAGACATCTCTGGGGCCAACGTCCTGACTTTC.

The chain recombines TRBV27 with TRBJ2-3; tentatively, D is TRBD2 (6 bases). The germline V gene encodes CDR1 MNHEY and CDR2 SMNVEV (reference sequence). V lost 2 bases, J lost 4 bases, and 13 bases lay in between. The CDR3 runs to 15 residues. CDR3 residues: CASSLIGGRSDTQYF. DNA for the CDR3: TGTGCCAGCAGTTTAATCGGGGGTAGGTCAGATACGCAGTATTTT.

This chain connects TRBV29-1 to TRBJ1-1; a weak D match, TRBD1 (6 bases). From germline, CDR1 is SQVTM and CDR2 ANQGSEA. The V and J ends lost 7 bases and 6 bases respectively, with 15 bases between them. This CDR3 is built from 12 residues. Here the CDR3 DNA reads TGCAGCGGCTCACAGGGACCCGCTGAAGCTTTCTTT. Translation gives CSGSQGPAEAFF.

The V call is TRBV28, the J call TRBJ2-6; 7 bases fit TRBD1. CDR1 MDHEN and CDR2 SYDVKM come from the germline V gene. This CDR3 is built from 19 residues. V shed 1 base and J 0 bases; nucleotides not matched to a gene: 9. CDR3 loop: CASSLLAGTASSGANVLTF. The DNA for the CDR3 is TGTGCCAGCAGTTTATTGGCCGGGACAGCCAGCTCTGGGGCCAACGTCCTGACTTTC.

The chain has TRBV4-3 and TRBJ2-7; 7 bases line up with TRBD2. The V gene end was trimmed by 4 bases and the J gene end by 6 bases; junction bases not matched to a gene: 18. The germline V gene encodes CDR1 LGHNA and CDR2 YSLEER. This CDR3 has 17 residues. The CDR3 DNA is TGCGCCAGCAGCCTATGGACTAGTCCACAAGTCCCTCTCGAGCAGTACTTC. Encoded protein: CASSLWTSPQVPLEQYF.

CDR3 in DNA: TGTGCCAGCAGCCAGGACAGGGGGCGGACTAATGAAAAACTGTTTTTT. Translating it yields CASSQDRGRTNEKLFF. The chain is built from TRBV11-2 and TRBJ1-4, with 11 bases identical to TRBD1. Per the germline V gene, CDR1 is SGHAT and CDR2 is FQNNGV. Trimming cost V 5 bases and J 2 bases; bases outside gene matches: 4. The CDR3 extends over 16 amino acids.

The chain links TRBV5-1 to TRBJ2-1; 13 bases align to TRBD2. V was pared by 0 bases and J by 0 bases, with 9 bases of the junction left unmatched. This CDR3 is 20 amino acids long. In germline, CDR1 is SGHRS, CDR2 YFSETQ. CDR3 sequence: CASSLDKGLAGHRSYNEQFF. The CDR3 DNA follows: TGCGCCAGCAGCTTGGACAAGGGACTAGCGGGGCACCGCTCCTACAATGAGCAGTTCTTC.

V gene TRBV10-3 combines with J gene TRBJ1-2; TRBD1 agrees at 7 bases. Germline V CDR1 and CDR2: ENHRY, SYGVKD. The trim removed 3 bases at V and 1 base at J, leaving 2 bases unmatched. This CDR3 comprises 14 residues. The CDR3 DNA is TGTGCCATCAGTGATTCAGGGGGTAACTATGGCTACACCTTC. Its protein product is CAISDSGGNYGYTF.

J is TRBJ2-7 and V is TRBV28; 7 bases align to TRBD1. Looked up from germline, CDR1 is MDHEN and CDR2 is SYDVKM. The CDR3 totals 12 residues. V lost 7 bases, J lost 4 bases, and 4 bases stayed unmatched. DNA of the CDR3: TGTGCCAGCACGGGGACAGCGTACGAGCAGTACTTC. Its protein is CASTGTAYEQYF.

The chain carries TRBV10-1 and TRBJ2-7; maybe TRBD2 (5 bases). Germline-derived CDR1 and CDR2 are WNHNN and SYGVQD (reference sequence). The CDR3 has 17 residues. V was cut by 0 bases and J by 5 bases, with 20 bases left in between. In DNA, the CDR3 is TGCGCCAGCAGTGAGTCGAGCTTTGGTTCAGGAGGAAACGAGCAGTACTTC. Its translation: CASSESSFGSGGNEQYF.

V gene TRBV5-1 combines with J gene TRBJ1-5; TRBD1 agrees at 7 bases. The CDR3 contains 15 residues. CDR1 is SGHRS and CDR2 is YFSETQ in the germline V gene. Trimming took 0 bases from V and 9 from J; bases not matched to a gene: 9. The CDR3, as DNA: TGCGCCAGCAGCTTGGACACAGGGGCCCTATGGCCCCAGCATTTT. Its protein product is CASSLDTGALWPQHF.

The V and J genes are TRBV30 and TRBJ1-5, with 9 bases matching TRBD1. V was pared by 6 bases and J by 4 bases, with 10 bases of the junction left unmatched. The length of the CDR3 is 15 residues. In germline, CDR1 is GTSNPN, CDR2 SVGIG (reference sequence). The CDR3 region has the DNA TGTGCCTGTTCCTCACCGGGGACAGGGAATCAGCCCCAGCATTTT. Translating gives CACSSPGTGNQPQHF.

This chain connects TRBV5-3 to TRBJ1-2; a possible D gene is TRBD1 (6 bases). TRBV5-3 is filed as an ORF, its function uncertain. V lost 3 bases and J 4 bases, leaving 13 bases between the germline ends. The CDR3 totals 14 residues. The CDR3 DNA reads as TGTGCCAGAAGCTCGTCCGGGACATTCTATGGCTACACCTTC. Protein: CARSSSGTFYGYTF.

The chain employs TRBV18 and TRBJ2-1; D gene unclear. The V and J ends lost 2 bases and 7 bases respectively, with 6 bases between them. Germline-derived CDR1 and CDR2 are KGHSH and LQKENI. CDR3 size: 12 residues. The CDR3 reads CASSPSRNEQFF. The CDR3 DNA reads as TGTGCCAGCTCACCATCCAGAAATGAGCAGTTCTTC.